The subject of this entry is one TCR beta chain. V was shortened by 1 base and J by 7 bases, with 16 bases between the two germline ends. Germline CDR1 is MGHDK and CDR2 is SYGVNS. This CDR3 has 15 residues. This sample was taken from a study of blood T cell repertoires in COVID-19. The wider study: Samples taken during acute and convalescent COVID-19 were collected in the United States, Italy and Spain. The cDNA or gDNA used as material had been derived from T cells, B-cell-depleted T cells, or PBMCs.

Original handling: Nucleated cell number was recorded as an estimate derived from reference gene primer amplification. The repertoire was sequenced with immunoSEQ multiplex PCR; TCRdb's copy has only in-frame clones and lacks some. Clonal size and the V and J genes are those of that table, whereas D and trimming came from the DNA. The sample lists about 170,000 clones, about 80% occurring once. The genes are TRBV25-1 and TRBJ1-1, with a tentative D call TRBD1 (6 bases). Material for sequencing was peripheral blood. The TCR sequence derives from a human donor with acute or convalescent COVID-19. The donor label of this sample is uncertain. The chain's CDR3 is CASSELSQGRGEAFF. CDR3 in DNA: TGTGCCAGCAGTGAATTAAGCCAGGGGAGGGGTGAAGCTTTCTTT.